This TCR beta chain is drawn from a study of T cell repertoires in cytomegalovirus infection. Turning to the study itself: TCR beta signatures that were public indicated CMV infection and matching HLA type. Findings and caveats of the study: Cumulative public TCR beta family frequency identified carriers of CMV plus the relevant HLA. HLA-C-restricted CMV clonotypes gave the most frequent clonotype in two of eight donors.

From the reads, TCRdb called clonotypes with MiXCR, one entry per CDR3 protein. The repertoire includes about 310,000 distinct CDR3 sequences, about 17% of them detected once, and 12% sits in the top ten. As regards this clonotype: No antigen is known for it.

Germline V gives CDR1 MDHEN, CDR2 SYDVKM. V lost 4 bases, J lost 3 bases, and 10 bases lay in between. The length of the CDR3 is 15 residues. This sequence joins TRBV28 and TRBJ1-6, with D possibly TRBD1 on 5 matching bases. The sequence was collected from a human donor in good health (CMV status not recorded). Some clones in this sample may be carry-over from other donors' samples. The sample taken for sequencing was PBMCs. This CDR3 reads CASSSSGSYNSPLHF. For the CDR3, the DNA is TGTGCCAGCAGTTCCTCAGGGAGCTATAATTCACCCCTCCACTTT.